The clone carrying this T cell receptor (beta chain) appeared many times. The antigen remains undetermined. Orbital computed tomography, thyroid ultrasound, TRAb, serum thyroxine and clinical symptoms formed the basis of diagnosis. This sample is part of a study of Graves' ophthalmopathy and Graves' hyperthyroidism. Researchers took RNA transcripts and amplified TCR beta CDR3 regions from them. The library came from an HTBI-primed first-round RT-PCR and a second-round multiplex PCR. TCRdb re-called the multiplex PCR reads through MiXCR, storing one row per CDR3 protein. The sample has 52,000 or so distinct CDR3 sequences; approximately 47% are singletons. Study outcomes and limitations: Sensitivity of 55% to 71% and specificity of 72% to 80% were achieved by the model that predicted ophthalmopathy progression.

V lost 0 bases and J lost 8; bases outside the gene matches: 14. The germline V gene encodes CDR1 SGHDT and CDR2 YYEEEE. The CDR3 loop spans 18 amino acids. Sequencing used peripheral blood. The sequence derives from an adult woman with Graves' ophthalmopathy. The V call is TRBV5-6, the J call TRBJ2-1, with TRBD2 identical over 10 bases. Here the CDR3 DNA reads TGTGCCAGCAGCTTGGTTCTTCAACCAGCGGGAGGGGTGGATGAGCAGTTCTTC. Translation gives CASSLVLQPAGGVDEQFF.